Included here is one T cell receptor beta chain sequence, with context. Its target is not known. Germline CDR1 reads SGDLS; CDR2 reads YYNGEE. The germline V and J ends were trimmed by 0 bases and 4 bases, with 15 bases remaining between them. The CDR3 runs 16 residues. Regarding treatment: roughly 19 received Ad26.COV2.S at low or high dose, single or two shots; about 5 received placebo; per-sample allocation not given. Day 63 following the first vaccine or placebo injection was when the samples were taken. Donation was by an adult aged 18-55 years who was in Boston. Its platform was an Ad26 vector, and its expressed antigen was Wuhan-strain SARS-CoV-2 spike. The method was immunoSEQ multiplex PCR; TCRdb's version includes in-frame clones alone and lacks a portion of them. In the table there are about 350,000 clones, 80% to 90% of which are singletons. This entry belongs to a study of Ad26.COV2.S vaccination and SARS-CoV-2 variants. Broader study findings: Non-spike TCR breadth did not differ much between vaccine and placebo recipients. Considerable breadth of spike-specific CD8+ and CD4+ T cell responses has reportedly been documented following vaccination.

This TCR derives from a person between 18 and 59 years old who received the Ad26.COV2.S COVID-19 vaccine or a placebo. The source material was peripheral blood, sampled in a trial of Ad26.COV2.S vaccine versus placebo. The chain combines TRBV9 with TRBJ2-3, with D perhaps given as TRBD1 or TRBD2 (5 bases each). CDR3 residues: CASSVASGVGADTQYF. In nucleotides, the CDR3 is TGTGCCAGCAGCGTAGCTTCGGGCGTGGGGGCAGATACGCAGTATTTT.